This T cell receptor (beta chain) originates from a study of T cells after yellow fever vaccination. Study-level background: SMART-Seq v4 Ultra Low Input prepared the low-cell-number fractions.

V was cut by 1 base and J by 0 bases, with 4 bases left in between. The CDR3 has 14 residues. Germline V CDR1 and CDR2: SGHVS, FQNEAQ. Template-switching 5'RACE yielded the TCR cDNA; a universal primer site and UMIs were added in the process. Each CDR3 protein gets one entry after TCRdb re-called the 5' RACE reads with MiXCR. Of 610,000 or so distinct CDR3 sequences in the sample, more than 9% are singletons; the top ten hold about 15%. Study outcomes and limitations: CD4 and CD8 compartments shared a small share of clonotypes, likely from convergent recombination. Booster samples showed a return of most primary-vaccination clones (around 96% CD4, approximately 90% CD8).

Regarding this clonotype: What it recognizes is unknown.

This material consisted of PBMCs, taken on the day of the yellow fever booster vaccination. The chain carries TRBV7-8 and TRBJ2-4; D not certain. This TCR was sampled from a man aged 25-45 years who received the YFV17D yellow fever vaccine. CDR3 bases: TGTGCCAGCAGCTTAGAGGTAGCCAAAAACATTCAGTACTTC. Protein product: CASSLEVAKNIQYF. The full variable domain, its missing parts supplied by reference TRBV7-8 and TRBJ2-4, is GAGVSQSPRYKVAKRGQDVALRCDPISGHVSLFWYQQALGQGPEFLTYFQNEAQLDKSGLPSDRFFAERPEGSVSTLKIQRTQQEDSAVYLCASSLEVAKNIQYFGAGTRLSVL.